The present TCR beta chain was sequenced within a study of cytomegalovirus exposure and HLA in healthy donors. The study, taken as a whole, reports: In a later analysis, the majority of CMV-associated beta chains seemingly showed HLA restriction.

Germline loops: CDR1 SGHAT, CDR2 FQNNGV. V trimming: 5 bases; J trimming: 6 bases; junction bases outside the gene matches: 5. The CDR3 has 13 amino acids. Details on this clone: Its antigen is still unknown.

Primers for the PCR totalled 60 Vbeta and 13 Jbeta. The assay was immunoSEQ multiplex PCR, and TCRdb's table has in-frame clones only and misses some. Altogether approximately 220,000 clones are present, around 83% being singletons, with the ten largest covering just over 1.4%. The J gene is TRBJ1-2, the V gene TRBV11-2; 8 positions match TRBD1. Sequenced: PBMCs. The source is a girl aged 5 to 17 in good health and CMV-seronegative. CDR3 sequence (DNA): TGTGCCAGCAGCCCCGGGACAGGAAATGGCTACACCTTC. This encodes CASSPGTGNGYTF.